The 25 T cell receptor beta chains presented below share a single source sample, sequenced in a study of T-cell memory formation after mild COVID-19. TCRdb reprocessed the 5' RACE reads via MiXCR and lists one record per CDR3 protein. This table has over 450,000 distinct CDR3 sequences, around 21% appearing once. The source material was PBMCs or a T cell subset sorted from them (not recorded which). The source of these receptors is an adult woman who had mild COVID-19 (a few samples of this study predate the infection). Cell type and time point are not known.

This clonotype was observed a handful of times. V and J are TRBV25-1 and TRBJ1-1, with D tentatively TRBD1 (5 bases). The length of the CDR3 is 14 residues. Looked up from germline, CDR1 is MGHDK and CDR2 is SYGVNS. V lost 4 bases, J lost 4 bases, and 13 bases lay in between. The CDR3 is CASSGHGTGTEAFF. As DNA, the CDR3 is TGTGCCAGCAGTGGTCACGGGACGGGCACTGAAGCTTTCTTT. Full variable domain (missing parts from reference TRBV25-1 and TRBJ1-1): EADIYQTPRYLVIGTGKKITLECSQTMGHDKMYWYQQDPGMELHLIHYSYGVNSTEKGDLSSESTVSRIRTEHFPLTLESARPSHTSQYLCASSGHGTGTEAFFGQGTRLTVV.

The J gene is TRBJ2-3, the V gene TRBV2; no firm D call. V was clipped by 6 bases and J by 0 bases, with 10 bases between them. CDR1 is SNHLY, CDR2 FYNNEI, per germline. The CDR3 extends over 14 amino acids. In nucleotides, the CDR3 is TGTGCCAGCAGCTACCTTTTAAGCACAGATACGCAGTATTTT. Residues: CASSYLLSTDTQYF.

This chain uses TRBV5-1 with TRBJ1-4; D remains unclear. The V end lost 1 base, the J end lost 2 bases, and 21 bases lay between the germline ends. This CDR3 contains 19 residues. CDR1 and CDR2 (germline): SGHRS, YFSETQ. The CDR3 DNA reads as TGCGCCAGCAGCTTGTTCGTCAGGCTTAATCCAGAGACTAATGAAAAACTGTTTTTT. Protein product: CASSLFVRLNPETNEKLFF.

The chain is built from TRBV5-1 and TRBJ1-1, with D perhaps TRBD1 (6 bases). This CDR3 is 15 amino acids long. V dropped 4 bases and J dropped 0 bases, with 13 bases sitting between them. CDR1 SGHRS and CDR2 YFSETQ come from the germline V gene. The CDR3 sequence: CASSSSHRVNTEAFF. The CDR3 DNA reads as TGCGCCAGCAGCAGTTCCCACAGGGTGAACACTGAAGCTTTCTTT.

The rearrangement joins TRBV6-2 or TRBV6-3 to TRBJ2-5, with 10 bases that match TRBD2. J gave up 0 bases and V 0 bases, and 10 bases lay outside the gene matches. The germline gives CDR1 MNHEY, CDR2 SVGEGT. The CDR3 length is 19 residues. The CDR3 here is CASSYSPGTSALYQETQYF. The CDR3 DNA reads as TGTGCCAGCAGTTACTCCCCCGGGACTAGCGCCTTGTACCAAGAGACCCAGTACTTC.

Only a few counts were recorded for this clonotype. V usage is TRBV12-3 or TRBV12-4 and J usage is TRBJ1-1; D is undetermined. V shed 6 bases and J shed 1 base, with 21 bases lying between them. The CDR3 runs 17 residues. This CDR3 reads CASSKPSSGLRNTEAFF. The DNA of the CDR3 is TGTGCCAGCAGCAAACCTTCCTCCGGGTTACGGAACACTGAAGCTTTCTTT.

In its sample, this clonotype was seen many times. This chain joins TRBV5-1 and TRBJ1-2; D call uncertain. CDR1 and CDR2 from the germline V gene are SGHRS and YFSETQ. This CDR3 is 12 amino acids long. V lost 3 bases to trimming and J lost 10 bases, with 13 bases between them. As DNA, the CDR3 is TGCGCCAGCAGCTCCGAGAACAGTCCCTACACCTTC. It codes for CASSSENSPYTF. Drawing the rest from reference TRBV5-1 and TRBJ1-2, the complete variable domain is KAGVTQTPRYLIKTRGQQVTLSCSPISGHRSVSWYQQTPGQGLQFLFEYFSETQRNKGNFPGRFSGRQFSNSRSEMNVSTLELGDSALYLCASSSENSPYTFGSGTRLTVV.

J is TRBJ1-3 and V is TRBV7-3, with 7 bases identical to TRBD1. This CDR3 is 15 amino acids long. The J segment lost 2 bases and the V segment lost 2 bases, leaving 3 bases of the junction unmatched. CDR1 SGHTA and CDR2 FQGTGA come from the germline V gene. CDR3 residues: CASSLSGGTGNTIYF. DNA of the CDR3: TGTGCCAGCAGCTTATCAGGGGGTACTGGAAACACCATATATTTT.

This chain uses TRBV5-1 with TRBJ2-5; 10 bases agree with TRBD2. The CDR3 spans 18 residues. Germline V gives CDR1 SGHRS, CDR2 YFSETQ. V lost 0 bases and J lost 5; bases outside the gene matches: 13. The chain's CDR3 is CASSLEWTSGLLGETQYF. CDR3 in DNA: TGCGCCAGCAGCTTGGAGTGGACTAGCGGCCTCTTGGGCGAGACCCAGTACTTC.

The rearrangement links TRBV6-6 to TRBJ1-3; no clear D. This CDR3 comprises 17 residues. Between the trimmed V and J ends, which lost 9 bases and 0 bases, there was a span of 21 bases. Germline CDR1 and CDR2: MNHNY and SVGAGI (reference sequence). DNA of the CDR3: TGTGCCAGTAAGATGTCAGTCGAGGGAAACTCTGGAAACACCATATATTTT. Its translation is CASKMSVEGNSGNTIYF.

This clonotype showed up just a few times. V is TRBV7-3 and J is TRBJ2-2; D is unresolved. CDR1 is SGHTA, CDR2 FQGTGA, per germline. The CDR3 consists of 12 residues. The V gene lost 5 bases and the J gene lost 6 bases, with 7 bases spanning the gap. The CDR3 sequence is CASSPGSGELFF. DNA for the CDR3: TGTGCCAGCAGCCCCGGGTCCGGGGAGCTGTTTTTT. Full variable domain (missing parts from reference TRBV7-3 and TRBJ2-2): GAGVSQTPSNKVTEKGKYVELRCDPISGHTALYWYRQSLGQGPEFLIYFQGTGAADDSGLPNDRFFAVRPEGSVSTLKIQRTERGDSAVYLCASSPGSGELFFGEGSRLTVL.

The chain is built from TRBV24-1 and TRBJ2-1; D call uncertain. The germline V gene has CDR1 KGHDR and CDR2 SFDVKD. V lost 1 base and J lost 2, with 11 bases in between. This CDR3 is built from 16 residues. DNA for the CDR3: TGTGCCACCAGTGATTTCGCAGGCCTCACCTACAATGAGCAGTTCTTC. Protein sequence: CATSDFAGLTYNEQFF.

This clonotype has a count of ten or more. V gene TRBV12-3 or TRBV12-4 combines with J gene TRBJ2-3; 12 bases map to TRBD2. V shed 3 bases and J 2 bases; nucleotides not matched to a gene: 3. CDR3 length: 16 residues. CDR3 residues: CASSLTSGSFTDTQYF. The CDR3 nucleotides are TGTGCCAGCAGTTTGACTAGCGGGAGCTTCACAGATACGCAGTATTTT.

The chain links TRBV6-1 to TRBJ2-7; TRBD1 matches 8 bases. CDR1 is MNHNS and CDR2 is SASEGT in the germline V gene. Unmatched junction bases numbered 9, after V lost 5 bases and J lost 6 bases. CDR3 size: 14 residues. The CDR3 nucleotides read TGTGCCAGCAGTCCGACAGGGGTCGTCGCCGAGCAGTACTTC. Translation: CASSPTGVVAEQYF.

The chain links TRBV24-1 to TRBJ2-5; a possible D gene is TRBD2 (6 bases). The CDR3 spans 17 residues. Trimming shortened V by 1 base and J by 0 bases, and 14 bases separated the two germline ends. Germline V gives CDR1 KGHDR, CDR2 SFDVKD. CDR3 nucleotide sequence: TGTGCCACCAGTGATTTTTTGGGAGGACGGGACCAAGAGACCCAGTACTTC. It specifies CATSDFLGGRDQETQYF.

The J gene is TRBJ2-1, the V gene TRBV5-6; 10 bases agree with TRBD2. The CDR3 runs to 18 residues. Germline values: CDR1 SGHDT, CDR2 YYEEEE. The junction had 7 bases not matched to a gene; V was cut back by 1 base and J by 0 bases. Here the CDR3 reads CASSLSGRALGSYNEQFF. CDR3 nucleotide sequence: TGTGCCAGCAGCTTGAGCGGGAGGGCCCTCGGCTCCTACAATGAGCAGTTCTTC.

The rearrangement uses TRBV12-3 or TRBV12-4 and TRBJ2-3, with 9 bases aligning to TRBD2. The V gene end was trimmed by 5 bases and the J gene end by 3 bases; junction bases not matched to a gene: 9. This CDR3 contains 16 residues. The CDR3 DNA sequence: TGTGCCAGCAGTAGGGGGGTAGCGGGAGATACAGATACGCAGTATTTT. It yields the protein CASSRGVAGDTDTQYF.

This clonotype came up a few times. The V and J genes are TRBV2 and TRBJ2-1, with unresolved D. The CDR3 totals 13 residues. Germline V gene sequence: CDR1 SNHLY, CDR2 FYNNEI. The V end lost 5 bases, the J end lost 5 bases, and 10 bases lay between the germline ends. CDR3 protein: CASSSDRNNEQFF. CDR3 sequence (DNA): TGTGCCAGCAGTTCTGACCGTAACAATGAGCAGTTCTTC.

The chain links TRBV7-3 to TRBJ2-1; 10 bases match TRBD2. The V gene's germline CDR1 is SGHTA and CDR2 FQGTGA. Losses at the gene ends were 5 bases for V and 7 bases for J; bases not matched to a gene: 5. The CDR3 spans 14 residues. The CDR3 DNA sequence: TGTGCCAGCAGCGCAAGCGGGAGGGGTAATGAGCAGTTCTTC. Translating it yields CASSASGRGNEQFF.

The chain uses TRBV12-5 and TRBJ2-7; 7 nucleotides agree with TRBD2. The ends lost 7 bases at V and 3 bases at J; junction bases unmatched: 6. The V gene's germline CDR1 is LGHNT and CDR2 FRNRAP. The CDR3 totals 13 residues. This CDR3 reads CASALGGNYEQYF. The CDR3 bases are TGTGCTAGTGCCCTGGGAGGGAACTACGAGCAGTACTTC. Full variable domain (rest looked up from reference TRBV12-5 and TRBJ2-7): DARVTQTPRHKVTEMGQEVTMRCQPILGHNTVFWYRQTMMQGLELLAYFRNRAPLDDSGMPKDRFSAEMPDATLATLKIQPSEPRDSAVYFCASALGGNYEQYFGPGTRLTVT.

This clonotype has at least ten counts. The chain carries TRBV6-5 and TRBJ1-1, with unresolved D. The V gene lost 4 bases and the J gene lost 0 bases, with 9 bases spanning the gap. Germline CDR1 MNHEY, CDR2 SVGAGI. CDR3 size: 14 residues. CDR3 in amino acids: CASSSPGLNTEAFF. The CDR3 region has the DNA TGTGCCAGCAGTTCGCCAGGATTGAACACTGAAGCTTTCTTT.

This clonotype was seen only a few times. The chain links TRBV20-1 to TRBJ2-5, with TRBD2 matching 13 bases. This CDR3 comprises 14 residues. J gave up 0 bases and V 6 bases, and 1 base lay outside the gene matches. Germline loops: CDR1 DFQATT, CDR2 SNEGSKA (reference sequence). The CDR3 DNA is TGCAGTGCCGGGACTAGCGGGAACCAAGAGACCCAGTACTTC. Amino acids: CSAGTSGNQETQYF.

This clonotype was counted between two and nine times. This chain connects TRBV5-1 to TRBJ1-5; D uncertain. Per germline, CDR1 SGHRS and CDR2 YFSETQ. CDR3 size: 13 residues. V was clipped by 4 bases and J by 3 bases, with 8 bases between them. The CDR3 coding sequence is TGCGCCAGCAGCGTGGGTGACAATCAGCCCCAGCATTTT. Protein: CASSVGDNQPQHF.

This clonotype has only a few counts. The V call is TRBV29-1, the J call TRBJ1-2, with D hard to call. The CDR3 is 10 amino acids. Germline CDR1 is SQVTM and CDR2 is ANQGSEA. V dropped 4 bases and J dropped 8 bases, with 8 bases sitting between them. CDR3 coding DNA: TGCAGCGTTGGAGAAGACGGCTACACCTTC. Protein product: CSVGEDGYTF.

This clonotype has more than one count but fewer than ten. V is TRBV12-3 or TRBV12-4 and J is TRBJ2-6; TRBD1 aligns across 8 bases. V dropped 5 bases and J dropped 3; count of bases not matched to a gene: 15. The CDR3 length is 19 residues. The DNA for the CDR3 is TGTGCCAGCAGTCTAAGCCCCGGGACAGGTGGAAATGGGGCCAACGTCCTGACTTTC. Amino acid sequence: CASSLSPGTGGNGANVLTF.